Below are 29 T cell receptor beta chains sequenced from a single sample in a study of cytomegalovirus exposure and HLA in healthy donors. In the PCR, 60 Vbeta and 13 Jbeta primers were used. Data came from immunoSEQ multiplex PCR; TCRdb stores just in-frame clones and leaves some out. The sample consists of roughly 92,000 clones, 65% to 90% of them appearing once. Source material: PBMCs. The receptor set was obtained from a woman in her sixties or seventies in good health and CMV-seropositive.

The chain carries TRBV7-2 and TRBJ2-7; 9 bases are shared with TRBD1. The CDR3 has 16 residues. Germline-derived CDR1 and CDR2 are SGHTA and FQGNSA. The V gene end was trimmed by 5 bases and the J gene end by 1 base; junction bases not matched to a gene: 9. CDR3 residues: CASSHRTGESSYEQYF. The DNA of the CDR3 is TGTGCCAGCAGCCACAGGACAGGGGAAAGTTCCTACGAGCAGTACTTC.

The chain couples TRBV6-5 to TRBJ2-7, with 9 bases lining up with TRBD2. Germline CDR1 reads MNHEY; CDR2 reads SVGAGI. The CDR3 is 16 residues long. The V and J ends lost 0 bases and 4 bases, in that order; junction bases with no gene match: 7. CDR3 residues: CASSYSPGTSLYEQYF. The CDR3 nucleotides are TGTGCCAGCAGTTACTCGCCCGGGACTAGCTTATACGAGCAGTACTTC.

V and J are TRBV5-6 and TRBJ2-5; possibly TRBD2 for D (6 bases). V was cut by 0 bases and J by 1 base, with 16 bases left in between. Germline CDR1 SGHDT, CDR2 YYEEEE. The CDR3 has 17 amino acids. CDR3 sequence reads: CASSLDSRTTTQETQYF. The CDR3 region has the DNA TGTGCCAGCAGCTTGGATTCGCGGACTACAACCCAAGAGACCCAGTACTTC.

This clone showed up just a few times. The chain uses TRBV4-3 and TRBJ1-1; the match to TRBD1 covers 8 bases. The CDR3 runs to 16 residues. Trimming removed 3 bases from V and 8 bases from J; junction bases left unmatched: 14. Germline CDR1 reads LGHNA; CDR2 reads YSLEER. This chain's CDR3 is CASSHSGQGRSGEAFF. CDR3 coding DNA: TGCGCCAGCAGCCATTCCGGACAGGGAAGATCGGGGGAAGCTTTCTTT.

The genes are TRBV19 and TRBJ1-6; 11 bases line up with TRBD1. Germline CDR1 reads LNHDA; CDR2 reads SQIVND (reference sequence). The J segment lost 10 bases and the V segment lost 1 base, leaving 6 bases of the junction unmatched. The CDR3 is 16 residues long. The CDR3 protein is CASSIVSGQGDSPLHF. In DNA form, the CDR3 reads TGTGCCAGTAGTATAGTGTCGGGACAGGGGGACTCACCCCTCCACTTT.

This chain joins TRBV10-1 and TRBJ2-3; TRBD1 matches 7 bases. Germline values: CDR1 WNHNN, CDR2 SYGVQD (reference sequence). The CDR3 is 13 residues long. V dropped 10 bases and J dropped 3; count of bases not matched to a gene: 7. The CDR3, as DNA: TGCGCCACAAGGGACAGCCCGACAGATACGCAGTATTTT. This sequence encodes CATRDSPTDTQYF.

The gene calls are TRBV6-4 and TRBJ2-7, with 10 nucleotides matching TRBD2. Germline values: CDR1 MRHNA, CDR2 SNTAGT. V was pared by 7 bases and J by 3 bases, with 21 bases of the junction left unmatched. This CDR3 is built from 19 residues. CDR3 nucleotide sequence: TGTGCCAGCACCCAAGACTGCAACCATTTGACTAGCGGGCGCTACGAGCAGTACTTC. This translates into CASTQDCNHLTSGRYEQYF.

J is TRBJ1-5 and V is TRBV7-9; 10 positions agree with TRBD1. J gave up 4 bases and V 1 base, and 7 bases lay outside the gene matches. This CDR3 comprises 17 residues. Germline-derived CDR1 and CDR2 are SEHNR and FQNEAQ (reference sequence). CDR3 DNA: TGTGCCAGCAGCTTAGGGGACAGGGGAGGCCAGAATCAGCCCCAGCATTTT. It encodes CASSLGDRGGQNQPQHF.

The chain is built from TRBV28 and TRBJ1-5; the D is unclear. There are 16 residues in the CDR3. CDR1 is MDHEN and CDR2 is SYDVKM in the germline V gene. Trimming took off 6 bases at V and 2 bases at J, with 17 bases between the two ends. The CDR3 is CASSLWISGGNQPQHF. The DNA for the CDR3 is TGTGCCAGCAGCCTTTGGATTTCGGGAGGCAATCAGCCCCAGCATTTT.

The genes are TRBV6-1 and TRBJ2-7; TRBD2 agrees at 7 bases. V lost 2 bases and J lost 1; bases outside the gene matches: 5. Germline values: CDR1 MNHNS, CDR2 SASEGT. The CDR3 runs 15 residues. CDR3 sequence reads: CASSESSGMSYEQYF. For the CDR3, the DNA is TGTGCCAGCAGTGAATCCAGCGGGATGTCCTACGAGCAGTACTTC.

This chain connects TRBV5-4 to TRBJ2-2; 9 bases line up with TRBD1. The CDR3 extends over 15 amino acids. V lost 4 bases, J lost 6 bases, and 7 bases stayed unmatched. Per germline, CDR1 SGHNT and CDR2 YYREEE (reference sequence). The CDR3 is CASSKRQGGAGELFF. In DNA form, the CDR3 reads TGTGCCAGCAGCAAGCGACAGGGGGGAGCCGGGGAGCTGTTTTTT.

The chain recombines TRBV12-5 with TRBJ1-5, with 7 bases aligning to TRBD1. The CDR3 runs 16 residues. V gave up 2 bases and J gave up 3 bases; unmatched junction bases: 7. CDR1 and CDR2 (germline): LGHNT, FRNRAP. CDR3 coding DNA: TGTGCTAGTGGTTTGATGGCAGGGGGATTCAATCAGCCCCAGCATTTT. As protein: CASGLMAGGFNQPQHF.

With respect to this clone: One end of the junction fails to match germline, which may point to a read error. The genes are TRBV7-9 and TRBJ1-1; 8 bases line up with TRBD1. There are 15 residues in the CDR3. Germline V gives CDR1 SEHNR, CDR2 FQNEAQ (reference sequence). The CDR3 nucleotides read TGTTCCAGCAGCTTAGGGACAGGTACGAACACTGAAGCTTTCTTT. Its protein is CSSSLGTGTNTEAFF.

DNA of the CDR3: TGTGCCAGCAAGAACACCTCCGGGTCACACTATGGCTACACCTTC. It codes for CASKNTSGSHYGYTF. The V and J genes are TRBV27 and TRBJ1-2, with D unresolved. Trimming removed 7 bases at V and 3 bases at J, with 18 bases between. Germline CDR1 reads MNHEY; CDR2 reads SMNVEV (reference sequence). There are 15 residues in the CDR3.

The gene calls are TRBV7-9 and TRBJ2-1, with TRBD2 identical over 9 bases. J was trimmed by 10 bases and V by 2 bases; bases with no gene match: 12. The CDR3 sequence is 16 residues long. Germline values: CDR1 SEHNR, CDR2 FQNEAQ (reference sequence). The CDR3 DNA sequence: TGTGCCAGCAGCTTAATCGGGGCGGGAGGGCCAGGGGAGCAGTTCTTC. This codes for CASSLIGAGGPGEQFF.

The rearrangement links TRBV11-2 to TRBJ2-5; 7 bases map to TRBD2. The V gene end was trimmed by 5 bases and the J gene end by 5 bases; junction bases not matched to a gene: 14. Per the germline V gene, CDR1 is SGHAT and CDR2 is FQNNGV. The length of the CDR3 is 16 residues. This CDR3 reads CASSLRRGGAKETQYF. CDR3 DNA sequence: TGTGCCAGCAGCCTTCGGCGGGGAGGGGCAAAGGAGACCCAGTACTTC. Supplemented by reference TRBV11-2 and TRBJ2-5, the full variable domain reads EAGVAQSPRYKIIEKRQSVAFWCNPISGHATLYWYQQILGQGPKLLIQFQNNGVVDDSQLPKDRFSAERLKGVDSTLKIQPAKLEDSAVYLCASSLRRGGAKETQYFGPGTRLLVL.

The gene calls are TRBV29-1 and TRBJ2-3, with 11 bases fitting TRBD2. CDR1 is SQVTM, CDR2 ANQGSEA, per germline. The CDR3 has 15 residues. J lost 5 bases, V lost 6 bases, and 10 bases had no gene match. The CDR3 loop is CSVTSTSGRGDTQYF. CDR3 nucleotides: TGCAGCGTGACGAGTACTAGCGGGAGAGGAGATACGCAGTATTTT.

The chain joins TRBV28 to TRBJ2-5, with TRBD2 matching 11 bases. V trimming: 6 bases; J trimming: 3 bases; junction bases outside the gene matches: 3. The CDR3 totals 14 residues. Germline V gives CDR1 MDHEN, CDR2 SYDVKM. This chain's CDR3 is CASSRGLAEETQYF. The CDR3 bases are TGTGCCAGCAGCAGGGGACTAGCGGAAGAGACCCAGTACTTC.

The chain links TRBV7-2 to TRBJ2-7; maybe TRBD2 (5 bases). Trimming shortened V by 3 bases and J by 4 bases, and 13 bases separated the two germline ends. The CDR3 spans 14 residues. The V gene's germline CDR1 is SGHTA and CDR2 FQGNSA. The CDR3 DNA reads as TGTGCCAGCAGCTTGTATGGGAGAGGGTACGAGCAGTACTTC. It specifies CASSLYGRGYEQYF.

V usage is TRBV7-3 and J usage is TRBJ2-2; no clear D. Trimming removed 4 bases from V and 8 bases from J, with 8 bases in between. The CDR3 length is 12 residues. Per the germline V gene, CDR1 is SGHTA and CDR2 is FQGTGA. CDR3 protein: CASSSRAGELFF. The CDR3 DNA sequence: TGTGCCAGCAGCTCCCGTGCGGGGGAGCTGTTTTTT.

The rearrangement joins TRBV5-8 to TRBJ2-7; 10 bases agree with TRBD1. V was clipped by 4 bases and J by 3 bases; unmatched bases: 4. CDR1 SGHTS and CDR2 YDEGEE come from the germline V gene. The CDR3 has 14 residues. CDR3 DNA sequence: TGTGCCAGCAGCAGGGACAGGGGTTTCTACGAGCAGTACTTC. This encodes CASSRDRGFYEQYF.

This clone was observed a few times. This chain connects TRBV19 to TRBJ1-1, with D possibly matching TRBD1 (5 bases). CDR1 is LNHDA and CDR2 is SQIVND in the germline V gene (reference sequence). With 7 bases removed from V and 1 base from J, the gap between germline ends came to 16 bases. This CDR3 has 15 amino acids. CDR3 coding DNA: TGTGCCAGTACAATACTCGGGGGGACGAACACTGAAGCTTTCTTT. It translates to CASTILGGTNTEAFF.

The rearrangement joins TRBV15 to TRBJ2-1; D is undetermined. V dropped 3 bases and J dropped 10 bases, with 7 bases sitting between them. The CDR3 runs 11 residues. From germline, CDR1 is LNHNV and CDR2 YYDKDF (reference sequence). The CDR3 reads CATSSVLEQFF. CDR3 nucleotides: TGTGCCACCAGCAGCGTACTGGAGCAGTTCTTC. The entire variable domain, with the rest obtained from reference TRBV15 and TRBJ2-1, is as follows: DAMVIQNPRYQVTQFGKPVTLSCSQTLNHNVMYWYQQKSSQAPKLLFHYYDKDFNNEADTPDNFQSRRPNTSFCFLDIRSPGLGDTAMYLCATSSVLEQFFGPGTRLTVL.

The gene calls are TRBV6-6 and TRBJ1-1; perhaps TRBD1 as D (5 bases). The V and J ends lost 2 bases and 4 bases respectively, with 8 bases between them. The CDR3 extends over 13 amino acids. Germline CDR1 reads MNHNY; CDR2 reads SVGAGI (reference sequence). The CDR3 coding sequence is TGTGCCAGCAGTTACAGAAGGGGCACTGAAGCTTTCTTT. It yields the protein CASSYRRGTEAFF.

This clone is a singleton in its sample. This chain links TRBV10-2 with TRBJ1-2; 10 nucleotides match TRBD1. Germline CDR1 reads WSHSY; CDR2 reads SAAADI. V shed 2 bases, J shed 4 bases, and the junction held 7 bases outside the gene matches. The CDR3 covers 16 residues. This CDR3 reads CASSEHRDRGPYGYTF. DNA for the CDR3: TGCGCCAGCAGTGAGCACCGGGACAGGGGTCCCTATGGCTACACCTTC.

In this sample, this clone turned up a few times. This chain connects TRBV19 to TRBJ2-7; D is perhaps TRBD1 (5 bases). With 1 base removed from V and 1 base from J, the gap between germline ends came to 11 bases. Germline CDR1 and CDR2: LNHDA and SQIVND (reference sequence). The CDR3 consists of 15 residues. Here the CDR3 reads CASSIVGHSSYEQYF. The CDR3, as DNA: TGTGCCAGTAGTATAGTGGGGCACTCTTCCTACGAGCAGTACTTC. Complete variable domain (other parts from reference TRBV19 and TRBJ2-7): DGGITQSPKYLFRKEGQNVTLSCEQNLNHDAMYWYRQDPGQGLRLIYYSQIVNDFQKGDIAEGYSVSREKKESFPLTVTSAQKNPTAFYLCASSIVGHSSYEQYFGPGTRLTVT.

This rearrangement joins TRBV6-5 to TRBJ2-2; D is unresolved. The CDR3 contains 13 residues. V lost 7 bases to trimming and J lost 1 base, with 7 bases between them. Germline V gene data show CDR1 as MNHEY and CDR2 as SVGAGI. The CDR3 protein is CASKLLNTGELFF. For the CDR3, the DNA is TGTGCCAGCAAACTGCTGAACACCGGGGAGCTGTTTTTT.

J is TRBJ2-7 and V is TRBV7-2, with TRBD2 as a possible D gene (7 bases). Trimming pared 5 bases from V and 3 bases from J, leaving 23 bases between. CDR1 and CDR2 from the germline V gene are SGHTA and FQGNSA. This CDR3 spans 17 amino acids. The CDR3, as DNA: TGTGCCAGCAGCCCACAGGGCCAGGGTGGCGGGAGCTACGAGCAGTACTTC. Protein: CASSPQGQGGGSYEQYF.

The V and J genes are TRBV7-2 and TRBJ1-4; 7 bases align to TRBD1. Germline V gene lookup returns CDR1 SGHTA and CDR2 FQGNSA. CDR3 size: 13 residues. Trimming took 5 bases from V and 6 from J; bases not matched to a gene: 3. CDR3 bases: TGTGCCAGCAGCGCCGGGACAGATGAAAAACTGTTTTTT. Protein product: CASSAGTDEKLFF.